The text below deals with one T cell receptor (beta chain). As yet, its antigen is unknown. PCR used 60 Vbeta primers and 13 Jbeta primers. The table came from immunoSEQ multiplex PCR; TCRdb's copy has only in-frame clones and leaves some out. The sample carries 270,000 or so clones, 86% recorded once. The data were taken from a study of cytomegalovirus exposure and HLA in healthy donors. Regarding the study as a whole: Versus the roughly 690-donor mean, an Asian-associated ancestry cluster reportedly showed fewer N-insertions in a later analysis. Confirmation was obtained in vitro that a few CMV-associated chains are specific for CMV antigens.

This receptor was taken from a man between 40 and 49 years old in good health and CMV-seropositive. Sequencing used PBMCs.

CDR3 in DNA: TGTGCCAGCACCTACGGGGGGTTCAACTATGGCTACACCTTC. It translates to CASTYGGFNYGYTF. The V and J genes are TRBV7-2 and TRBJ1-2; D is perhaps TRBD1 (5 bases). V lost 7 bases and J 2 bases, leaving 14 bases between the germline ends. This CDR3 is 14 amino acids long. Germline-derived CDR1 and CDR2 are SGHTA and FQGNSA.